The clone carrying this TCR beta chain has a handful of counts. The CDR3 extends over 15 amino acids. Germline CDR1 and CDR2: DFQATT and SNEGSKA (reference sequence). V lost 0 bases, J lost 9 bases, and 9 bases stayed unmatched. This record belongs to a study of blood T cells in healthy people across ages. Then a second PCR, running about 7 to 11 cycles, was carried out with a sample-barcoded 5' primer and a J-beta primer mix. A template-switch adaptor with 12 random nucleotides tagged each cDNA molecule. TCRdb redid the calling of the 5' RACE reads with MiXCR, one entry per CDR3 protein. The sample has 1,800,000 or so distinct CDR3 sequences, about 39% seen once.

This clonotype originated in a human donor in good health. The sequenced sample consisted of blood. The rearrangement uses TRBV20-1 and TRBJ2-1, with 9 nucleotides matching TRBD2. CDR3 protein: CSARDLPGLAVEQFF. DNA of the CDR3: TGCAGTGCTAGAGATCTACCGGGACTAGCTGTTGAGCAGTTCTTC.